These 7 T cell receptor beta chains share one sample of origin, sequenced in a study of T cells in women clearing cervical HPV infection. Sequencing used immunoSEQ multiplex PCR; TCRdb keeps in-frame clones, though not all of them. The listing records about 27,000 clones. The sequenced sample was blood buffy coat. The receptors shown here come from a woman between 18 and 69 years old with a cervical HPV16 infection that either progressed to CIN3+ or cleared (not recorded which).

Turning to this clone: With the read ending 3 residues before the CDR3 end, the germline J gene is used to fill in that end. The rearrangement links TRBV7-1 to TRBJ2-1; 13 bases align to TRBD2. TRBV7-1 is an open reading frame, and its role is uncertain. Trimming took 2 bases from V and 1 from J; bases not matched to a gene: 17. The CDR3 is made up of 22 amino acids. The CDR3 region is CASSSSGALGTSGARSYNEQFF. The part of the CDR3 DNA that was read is TGTGCCAGCAGCTCATCAGGGGCGTTGGGGACTAGCGGGGCACGTTCCTACAATGAG.

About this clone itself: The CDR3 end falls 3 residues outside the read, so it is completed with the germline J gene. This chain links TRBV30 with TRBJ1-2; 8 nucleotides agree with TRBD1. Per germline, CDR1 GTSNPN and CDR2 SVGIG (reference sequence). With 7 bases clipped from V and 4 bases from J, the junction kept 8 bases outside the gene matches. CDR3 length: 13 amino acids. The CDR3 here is CALGRGTGYGYTF. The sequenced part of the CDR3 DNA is TGTGCCTTAGGACGAGGGACAGGCTATGGC.

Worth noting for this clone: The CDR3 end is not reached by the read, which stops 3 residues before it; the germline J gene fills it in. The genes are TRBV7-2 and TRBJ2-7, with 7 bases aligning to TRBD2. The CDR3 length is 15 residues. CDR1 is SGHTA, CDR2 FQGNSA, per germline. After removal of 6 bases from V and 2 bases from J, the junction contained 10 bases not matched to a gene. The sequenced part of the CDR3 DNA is TGTGCCAGCAGGGGGGGGGACTTCATCACCTACGAG. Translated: CASRGGDFITYE. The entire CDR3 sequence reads CASRGGDFITYEQYF.

The part of the CDR3 DNA that was read is TGTGCCAGCAGCGCGGGACTAGCGGGAGTAGAGACC. As protein: CASSAGLAGVET. The CDR3 as a whole reads CASSAGLAGVETQYF. This chain uses TRBV7-7 with TRBJ2-5, with TRBD2 matching 14 bases. The missing CDR3 end, 3 residues past where the read stops, is filled in from the germline J gene. Germline V CDR1 and CDR2: SSHAT, FNYEAQ (reference sequence). The ends lost 5 bases at V and 4 bases at J; junction bases unmatched: 3. This CDR3 comprises 15 residues.

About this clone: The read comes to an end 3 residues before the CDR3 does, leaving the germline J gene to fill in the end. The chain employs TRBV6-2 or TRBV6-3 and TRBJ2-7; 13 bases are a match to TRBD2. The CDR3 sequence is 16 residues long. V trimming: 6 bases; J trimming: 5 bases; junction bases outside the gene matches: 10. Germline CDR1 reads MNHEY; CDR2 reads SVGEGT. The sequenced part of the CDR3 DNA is TGTGCCAGCAGCCGCCATGGACTAGCGGGAGTCAACGAG. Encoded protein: CASSRHGLAGVNE. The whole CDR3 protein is CASSRHGLAGVNEQYF.

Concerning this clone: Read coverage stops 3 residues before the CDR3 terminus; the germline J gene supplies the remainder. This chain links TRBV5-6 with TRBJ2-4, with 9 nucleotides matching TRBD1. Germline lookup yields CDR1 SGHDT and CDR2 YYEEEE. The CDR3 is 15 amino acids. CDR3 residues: CASSFGDRGGVSQYF. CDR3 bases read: TGTGCCAGCAGCTTCGGCGACAGGGGGGGAGTCTCT. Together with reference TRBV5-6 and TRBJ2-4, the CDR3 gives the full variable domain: DAGVTQSPTHLIKTRGQQVTLRCSPKSGHDTVSWYQQALGQGPQFIFQYYEEEERQRGNFPDRFSGHQFPNYSSELNVNALLLGDSALYLCASSFGDRGGVSQYFGAGTRLSVL.

The part of the CDR3 DNA that was read is TGTGCCAGCAAGGGTAGACTAGCGGGGTCTTACAATGAG. Protein product: CASKGRLAGSYNE. The whole CDR3 region reads CASKGRLAGSYNEQFF. The V call is TRBV2, the J call TRBJ2-1, with 11 bases identical to TRBD2. The DNA ends 3 residues before the CDR3 does, and the rest of the CDR3 is filled in from the germline J gene. This CDR3 comprises 16 residues. The V segment lost 7 bases and the J segment 4 bases; nucleotides outside the gene matches: 9. Germline V gene sequence: CDR1 SNHLY, CDR2 FYNNEI.